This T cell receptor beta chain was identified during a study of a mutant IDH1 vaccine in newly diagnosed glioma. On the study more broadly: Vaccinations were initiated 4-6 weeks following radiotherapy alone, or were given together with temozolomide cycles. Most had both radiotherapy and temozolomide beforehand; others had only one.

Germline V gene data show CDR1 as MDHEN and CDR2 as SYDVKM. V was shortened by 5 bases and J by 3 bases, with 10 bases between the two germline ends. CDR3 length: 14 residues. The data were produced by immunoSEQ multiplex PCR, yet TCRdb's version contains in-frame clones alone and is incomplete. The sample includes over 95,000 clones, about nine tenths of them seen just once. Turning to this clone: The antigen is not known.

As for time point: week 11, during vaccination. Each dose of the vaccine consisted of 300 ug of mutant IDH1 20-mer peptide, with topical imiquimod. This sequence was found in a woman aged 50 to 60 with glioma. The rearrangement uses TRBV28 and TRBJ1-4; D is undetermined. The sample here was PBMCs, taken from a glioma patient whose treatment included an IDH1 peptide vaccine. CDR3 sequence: CASSRPPANEKLFF. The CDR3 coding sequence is TGTGCCAGCAGTCGCCCCCCGGCTAATGAAAAACTGTTTTTT. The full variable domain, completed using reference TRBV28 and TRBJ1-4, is DVKVTQSSRYLVKRTGEKVFLECVQDMDHENMFWYRQDPGLGLRLIYFSYDVKMKEKGDIPEGYSVSREKKERFSLILESASTNQTSMYLCASSRPPANEKLFFGSGTQLSVL.